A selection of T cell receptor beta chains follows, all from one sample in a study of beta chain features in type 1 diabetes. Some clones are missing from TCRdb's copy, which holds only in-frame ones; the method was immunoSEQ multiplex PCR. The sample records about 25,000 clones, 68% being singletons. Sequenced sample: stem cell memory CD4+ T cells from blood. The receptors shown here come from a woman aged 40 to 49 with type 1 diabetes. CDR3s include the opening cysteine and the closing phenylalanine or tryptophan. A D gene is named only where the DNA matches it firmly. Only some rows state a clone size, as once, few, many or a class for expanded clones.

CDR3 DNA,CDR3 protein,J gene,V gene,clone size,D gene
TGTGCCAGTAGGCCCTCGGGGGGAGAAGAGACCCAGTACTTC,CASRPSGGEETQYF,TRBJ2-5,TRBV19,NA,TRBD2
TGTGCCAGCAGCCCCGGACAGATGGATGAAAAACTGTTTTTT,CASSPGQMDEKLFF,TRBJ1-4,TRBV9,few,NA
TGTGCCAGCAGGAGTGGGAGGGAGAATGAGCAGTTCTTC,CASRSGRENEQFF,TRBJ2-1,TRBV6-1,NA,TRBD2
TGTGCCAGCAGCCAAGGAGGGACATCCTCCTATAATTCACCCCTCCACTTT,CASSQGGTSSYNSPLHF,TRBJ1-6,TRBV4-2,NA,NA
TGTGCCAGCAGCTTAGGAGGGAACGGGAACACTGAAGCTTTCTTT,CASSLGGNGNTEAFF,TRBJ1-1,TRBV7-3,few,NA
TGTGCTAGTGGTACCGGGGCGGGGGAGCAGTTCTTC,CASGTGAGEQFF,TRBJ2-1,TRBV12-5,NA,NA
TGTGCTAGCAGCTCGCCCCTAGCGGGTAACAATGAGCAGTTCTTC,CASSSPLAGNNEQFF,TRBJ2-1,TRBV7-7,NA,TRBD2
TGTGCCAGCATTAATGGGGGGACAGGGGAAGAGACCCAGTACTTC,CASINGGTGEETQYF,TRBJ2-5,TRBV28,NA,TRBD1
TGTGCCAGCAGCACCTCGACAGTAACTGAAGCTTTCTTT,CASSTSTVTEAFF,TRBJ1-1,TRBV7-8,NA,NA
TGTGCCAGCAGTCATCCGGGACAGGGAGAGACCCAGTACTTC,CASSHPGQGETQYF,TRBJ2-5,TRBV7-2,NA,TRBD1
TGTGCCATCAGTGACCGAAGGACAGGGGGGGATGGCTACACCTTC,CAISDRRTGGDGYTF,TRBJ1-2,TRBV10-3,NA,TRBD1
TGTGCCAGCAGCTTGACTAGCGGGAAGGGGACAGATACGCAGTATTTT,CASSLTSGKGTDTQYF,TRBJ2-3,TRBV7-2,NA,TRBD2
TGTGCCAGCAGCCCCAATCTACTAGCGGGGGGGCCTGGTGAGCAGTTCTTC,CASSPNLLAGGPGEQFF,TRBJ2-1,TRBV7-2,NA,TRBD2
TGTGCCAGCAGGCCCGGGACAGGGGGAATGAACACTGAAGCTTTCTTT,CASRPGTGGMNTEAFF,TRBJ1-1,TRBV6-6,NA,TRBD1
TGTGCCAGCAGTTTAGTCCGGACTACGAACACCGGGGAGCTGTTTTTT,CASSLVRTTNTGELFF,TRBJ2-2,TRBV27,NA,NA
TGTGCCAGCAGCTTCTTCGGGTCTAGCGGGAGCACAGATACGCAGTATTTT,CASSFFGSSGSTDTQYF,TRBJ2-3,TRBV7-8,NA,TRBD2
TGTGCCAGCAGCGTTAACAGGGGTCTCACTGAAGCTTTCTTT,CASSVNRGLTEAFF,TRBJ1-1,TRBV7-2,once,TRBD1
TGTGCCAGTAGGGAGACAGGGGACACCGGGGAGCTGTTTTTT,CASRETGDTGELFF,TRBJ2-2,TRBV6-1,NA,TRBD1
TGTGCCAGCAGTTTGCCGACACGGGAGACCCAGTACTTC,CASSLPTRETQYF,TRBJ2-5,TRBV28,once,NA
TGTGCCAGCAGTTCCGGGACAAACCTTTATGGCTACACCTTC,CASSSGTNLYGYTF,TRBJ1-2,TRBV9,NA,NA
TGTGCCAGCAGTAGTGAGGAAAACACTGAAGCTTTCTTT,CASSSEENTEAFF,TRBJ1-1,TRBV6-5,NA,NA
TGCGCCAGCAGCTTGCCAGACAACTCACCCCTCCACTTT,CASSLPDNSPLHF,TRBJ1-6,TRBV5-1,few,NA
TGTGCCAGCACCCCCGAGGGGGTGAGGGATGAAAAACTGTTTTTT,CASTPEGVRDEKLFF,TRBJ1-4,TRBV28,once,NA
TGCGCCAGCAGCCCGGAAGGAACAGGGGTGGGTGGCTACACCTTC,CASSPEGTGVGGYTF,TRBJ1-2,TRBV5-1,NA,TRBD1
TGTGCCAGTAGTATCGGCCAGTTCGACTTCAATGAGCAGTTCTTC,CASSIGQFDFNEQFF,TRBJ2-1,TRBV19,NA,NA
TGTGCCGGAGTCCGATACGAGCAGTACTTC,CAGVRYEQYF,TRBJ2-7,TRBV6-5,NA,NA
TGTGCCAGCAGTTTCCAACTAGACAGCACAGATACGCAGTATTTT,CASSFQLDSTDTQYF,TRBJ2-3,TRBV7-2,NA,NA
TGTGCCAGCAGTATGGGGAGGGATGAGCAGTTCTTC,CASSMGRDEQFF,TRBJ2-1,TRBV6-5,NA,TRBD2
TGTGCCAGCAGCCGCGGGGGGGGCAGCGATACGCAGTATTTT,CASSRGGGSDTQYF,TRBJ2-3,TRBV4-2,NA,TRBD2
TGCGCCAGCAGCACGGAGGGAGATCGGGGAAACACCATATATTTT,CASSTEGDRGNTIYF,TRBJ1-3,TRBV5-1,NA,NA
TGCGCCAGCAGCCATCAACCGCTTGACAAGGCAAACCAAGAGACCCAGTACTTC,CASSHQPLDKANQETQYF,TRBJ2-5,TRBV4-1,NA,NA
TGTGCCAGCAGCTTCAGGGGGTCTGGGGAAAAACTGTTTTTT,CASSFRGSGEKLFF,TRBJ1-4,TRBV4-2,NA,TRBD1
TGTGCCAGTAGTCATGGCACAGGGAAAGGCCAGCCCCAGCATTTT,CASSHGTGKGQPQHF,TRBJ1-5,TRBV19,once,NA
TGTGCCAGCAGCTTAGACCCGGGGGGAGGCGAGCAGTTCTTC,CASSLDPGGGEQFF,TRBJ2-1,TRBV7-3,NA,TRBD2
TGTGCCAGCAGTTCCCGTACAGGAAAAGGGGACATTCAGTACTTC,CASSSRTGKGDIQYF,TRBJ2-4,TRBV6-6,NA,NA
TGTGCCAGCAGCTTGATGACAAACGAGCAGTACTTC,CASSLMTNEQYF,TRBJ2-7,TRBV5-6,NA,NA
TGCGCCAGCCGGGTTGGGGAGGGACAGCCCCAGCATTTT,CASRVGEGQPQHF,TRBJ1-5,TRBV5-1,NA,NA
TGTGCCAGCAGTTCCGGGACAGGGAGGGAAAAACTGTTTTTT,CASSSGTGREKLFF,TRBJ1-4,TRBV28,NA,TRBD1
TGCGCCAGCAGCCAAGACCCAGTCTATGGCTACACCTTC,CASSQDPVYGYTF,TRBJ1-2,TRBV4-1,NA,NA
TGTGCCAGCGGCCTGGTAGGGGTTTCGGAGCAGTACTTC,CASGLVGVSEQYF,TRBJ2-7,TRBV28,once,NA
TGTGCCAGCAGCCCCACATTCGAGCAGTTCTTC,CASSPTFEQFF,TRBJ2-1,TRBV7-2,NA,NA
TGTGCCAGCAGCTCCCCGGGACAGAAGTATGGCCACACCTTC,CASSSPGQKYGHTF,TRBJ1-2,TRBV7-8,NA,TRBD1
TGTGCCTGTAACCGCATAGCTTTATCTTATGGCTACACCTTC,CACNRIALSYGYTF,TRBJ1-2,TRBV30,few,NA
TGCGCCAGCAGCTTAACAGGGGCCAGTGAGCAGTTCTTC,CASSLTGASEQFF,TRBJ2-1,TRBV5-1,NA,TRBD1
TGTGCCAGCAGTTACCGCGGGGATACGCAGTATTTT,CASSYRGDTQYF,TRBJ2-3,TRBV6-6,NA,NA
TGTGCCAGCAGGCCCCCGACACTGAACACTGAAGCTTTCTTT,CASRPPTLNTEAFF,TRBJ1-1,TRBV6-6,NA,NA
TGTGCCACCTCGGGACTAGCTCGGACCGGGGAGCTGTTTTTT,CATSGLARTGELFF,TRBJ2-2,TRBV2,NA,TRBD2
TGTGCCAGCAGCTTAGCCGGGACAGGGGCCCCCTATGGCTACACCTTC,CASSLAGTGAPYGYTF,TRBJ1-2,TRBV7-2,NA,TRBD1
TGTGCCAGCTCCCCCGGGACTAGCGACTATGAGCAGTTCTTC,CASSPGTSDYEQFF,TRBJ2-1,TRBV18,NA,TRBD2
TGCGCCAGCAGCCAAGATCTTAGCCAGCTATTCTATGGCTACACCTTC,CASSQDLSQLFYGYTF,TRBJ1-2,TRBV4-3,NA,NA
TGCGCCAGCAGCCAAGAAAAGAGACAGGGAGATACTGAAGCTTTCTTT,CASSQEKRQGDTEAFF,TRBJ1-1,TRBV4-3,NA,TRBD1
TGTGCCAGCAGTGCCCAGGACAGGGGGTACGAGCAGTACTTC,CASSAQDRGYEQYF,TRBJ2-7,TRBV25-1,NA,TRBD1
TGTGCCAGCAGTTTAAGCAGGCACGAAGCTTTCTTT,CASSLSRHEAFF,TRBJ1-1,TRBV28,few,NA
TGTGCCACCAGCAGAGATCGAAGCGGGAGGGCGCAGTATTTT,CATSRDRSGRAQYF,TRBJ2-3,TRBV15,NA,TRBD2
TGTGCCAGCAGCCAGAGCAGACAGAACACTGAAGCTTTCTTT,CASSQSRQNTEAFF,TRBJ1-1,TRBV4-2,NA,NA
TGTGCCAGCAGCGCCCGGACAGCTGCCTACAATGAGCAGTTCTTC,CASSARTAAYNEQFF,TRBJ2-1,TRBV11-1,few,NA
TGTGCCAGCCCAGGGGGCCCAGGCCCCACAGATACGCAGTATTTT,CASPGGPGPTDTQYF,TRBJ2-3,TRBV4-2,few,TRBD1
TGTGCCAGCAGCTTCAGGGTGAATGAGCAGTTCTTC,CASSFRVNEQFF,TRBJ2-1,TRBV7-2,NA,NA
TGTGCCAGCAGCCCCGGGGGGATACCCCAAGAGACCCAGTACTTC,CASSPGGIPQETQYF,TRBJ2-5,TRBV5-4,few,TRBD2
TGTGCCAGCACCCTCCGGGGACAGGACGGTGGGACTGAAGCTTTCTTT,CASTLRGQDGGTEAFF,TRBJ1-1,TRBV7-9,NA,TRBD1